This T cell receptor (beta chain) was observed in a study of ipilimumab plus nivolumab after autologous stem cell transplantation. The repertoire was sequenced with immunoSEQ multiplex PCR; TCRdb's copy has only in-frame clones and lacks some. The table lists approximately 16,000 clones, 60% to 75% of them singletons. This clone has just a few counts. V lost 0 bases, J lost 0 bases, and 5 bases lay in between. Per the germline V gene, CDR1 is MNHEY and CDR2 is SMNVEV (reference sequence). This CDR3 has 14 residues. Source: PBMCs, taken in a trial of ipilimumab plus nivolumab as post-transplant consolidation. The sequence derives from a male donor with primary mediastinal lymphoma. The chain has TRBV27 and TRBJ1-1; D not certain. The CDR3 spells CASSLSWVNTEAFF. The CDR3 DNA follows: TGTGCCAGCAGTTTATCGTGGGTGAACACTGAAGCTTTCTTT.